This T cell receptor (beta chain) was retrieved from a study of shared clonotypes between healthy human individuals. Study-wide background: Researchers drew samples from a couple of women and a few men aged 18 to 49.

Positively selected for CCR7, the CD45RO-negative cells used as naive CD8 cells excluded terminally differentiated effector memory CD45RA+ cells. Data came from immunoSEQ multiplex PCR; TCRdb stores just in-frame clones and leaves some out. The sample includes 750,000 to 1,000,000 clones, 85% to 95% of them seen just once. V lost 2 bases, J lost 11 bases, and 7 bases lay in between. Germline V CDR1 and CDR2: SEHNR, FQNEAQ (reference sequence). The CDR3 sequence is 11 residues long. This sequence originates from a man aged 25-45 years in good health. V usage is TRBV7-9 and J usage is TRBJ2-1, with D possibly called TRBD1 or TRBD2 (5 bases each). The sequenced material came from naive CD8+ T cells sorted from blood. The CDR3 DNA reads TGTGCCAGCAGCTTACCGGGACAGCAGTTCTTC. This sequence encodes CASSLPGQQFF.